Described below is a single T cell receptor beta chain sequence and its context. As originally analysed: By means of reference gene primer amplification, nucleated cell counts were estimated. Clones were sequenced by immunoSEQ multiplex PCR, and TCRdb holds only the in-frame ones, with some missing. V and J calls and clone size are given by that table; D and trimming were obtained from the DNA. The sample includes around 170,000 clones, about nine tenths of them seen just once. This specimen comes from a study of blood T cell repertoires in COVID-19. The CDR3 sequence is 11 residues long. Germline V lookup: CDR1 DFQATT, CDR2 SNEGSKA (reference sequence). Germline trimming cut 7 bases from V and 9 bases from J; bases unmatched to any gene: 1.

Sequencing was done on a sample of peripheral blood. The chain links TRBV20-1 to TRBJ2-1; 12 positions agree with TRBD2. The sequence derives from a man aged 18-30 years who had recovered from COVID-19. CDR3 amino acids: CSGTSGIEQFF. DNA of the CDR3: TGCAGTGGGACTAGCGGGATTGAGCAGTTCTTC.